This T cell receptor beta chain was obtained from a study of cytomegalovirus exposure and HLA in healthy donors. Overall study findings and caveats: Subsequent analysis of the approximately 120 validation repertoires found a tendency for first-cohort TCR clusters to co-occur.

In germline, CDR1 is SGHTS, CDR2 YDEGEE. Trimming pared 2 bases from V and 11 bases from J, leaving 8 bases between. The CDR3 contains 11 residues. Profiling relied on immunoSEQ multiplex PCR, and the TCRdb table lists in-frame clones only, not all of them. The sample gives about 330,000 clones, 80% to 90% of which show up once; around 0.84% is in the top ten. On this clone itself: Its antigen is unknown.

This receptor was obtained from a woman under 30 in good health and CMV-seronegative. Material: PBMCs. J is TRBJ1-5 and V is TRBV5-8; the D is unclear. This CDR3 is CASSFLRAQHF. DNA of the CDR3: TGTGCCAGCAGCTTTTTGAGGGCCCAGCATTTT.